Reported below is one T cell receptor (beta chain). Its antigen remains unknown. TCR alpha and TCR beta cDNA libraries with sample barcodes and UMIs came from 5'RACE using constant-segment primers. TCRdb independently ran MiXCR on the 5' RACE reads; one entry per CDR3 protein. The table includes some 260,000 distinct CDR3 sequences, around 17% detected once. This sample was taken from a study of T-cell memory formation after mild COVID-19. Findings of the study overall: Pre-infection memory contained some responding clones, which suggested that cross-reactive memory had joined. Clones that shrank (day 15 to 85) were balanced CD4/CD8, whereas later expanders leaned CD4+.

CDR1 is ENHRY, CDR2 SYGVKD, per germline. J gave up 15 bases and V 2 bases, and 14 bases lay outside the gene matches. This CDR3 region has 15 residues. The receptor was isolated from a man between 18 and 29 years old who had mild COVID-19 (a few samples of this study predate the infection). Cell type and time point are not known. The V and J genes are TRBV10-3 and TRBJ2-1, with TRBD2 identical over 9 bases. Sequencing was performed on PBMCs or a T cell subset sorted from them (not recorded which). The CDR3, as DNA: TGTGCCATCAGTGAGGTCGGACTAGCGTACGAGGGAGCGTTCTTC. Translated, it gives CAISEVGLAYEGAFF.